One and the same sample provided the 11 T cell receptor beta chains below, sequenced in a study of technical replicates of blood from a few donors. Some clones are missing from TCRdb's copy, which holds only in-frame ones; the method was immunoSEQ multiplex PCR. The sample lists 65,000 to 90,000 clones; 93% were seen once. Sequencing was done on a sample of T cells isolated from PBMCs. The receptors stem from a human donor in good health.

This chain joins TRBV9 and TRBJ1-2; TRBD1 might be the D (6 bases). From germline, CDR1 is SGDLS and CDR2 YYNGEE. The CDR3 spans 17 residues. Trimming removed 4 bases at V and 7 bases at J, with 26 bases between. CDR3 in DNA: TGTGCCAGCAGCTTAACCGTTGACAGGCATCATTACGGTGGCTACACCTTC. It translates to CASSLTVDRHHYGGYTF.

The genes are TRBV11-2 and TRBJ2-1, with 7 bases matching TRBD2. The CDR3 spans 15 residues. Germline-derived CDR1 and CDR2 are SGHAT and FQNNGV. With 3 bases clipped from V and 6 bases from J, the junction kept 8 bases outside the gene matches. DNA of the CDR3: TGTGCCAGCAGCTTGGGAACTAGCGCCCTCAATGAGCAGTTCTTC. Amino acid sequence: CASSLGTSALNEQFF. The full variable domain, in which reference TRBV11-2 and TRBJ2-1 provide the parts outside the CDR3, is EAGVAQSPRYKIIEKRQSVAFWCNPISGHATLYWYQQILGQGPKLLIQFQNNGVVDDSQLPKDRFSAERLKGVDSTLKIQPAKLEDSAVYLCASSLGTSALNEQFFGPGTRLTVL.

V and J are TRBV2 and TRBJ1-3; the match to TRBD1 covers 9 bases. Losses at the gene ends were 8 bases for V and 3 bases for J; bases not matched to a gene: 8. Germline V gene lookup returns CDR1 SNHLY and CDR2 FYNNEI. The CDR3 covers 15 residues. CDR3 sequence: CASQYMGQGGNTIYF. In DNA, the CDR3 is TGTGCCAGCCAGTATATGGGACAGGGTGGAAACACCATATATTTT.

This clone has a handful of counts. J is TRBJ2-7 and V is TRBV25-1, with D possibly matching TRBD1 (6 bases). Germline values: CDR1 MGHDK, CDR2 SYGVNS. The CDR3 runs 12 residues. With 7 bases removed from V and 6 bases from J, the gap between germline ends came to 13 bases. CDR3 in amino acids: CASTLDSLEQYF. CDR3 DNA: TGTGCCAGCACCCTGGACAGTCTCGAGCAGTACTTC.

The V gene is TRBV7-9, the J gene TRBJ2-7, with 13 bases identical to TRBD2. Germline V lookup: CDR1 SEHNR, CDR2 FQNEAQ (reference sequence). The length of the CDR3 is 16 residues. J lost 3 bases, V lost 4 bases, and 6 bases had no gene match. DNA of the CDR3: TGTGCCAGCAGCTCCAGACTAGCGGGAGGCCACTACGAGCAGTACTTC. Translating gives CASSSRLAGGHYEQYF.

The CDR3 coding sequence is TGCGCCAGCAGCCCGGCGGGGGCCGGGGAGCTGTTTTTT. Translation: CASSPAGAGELFF. This chain joins TRBV5-1 and TRBJ2-2; 7 bases are a match to TRBD2. This CDR3 has 13 residues. The V segment lost 4 bases and the J segment 6 bases; nucleotides outside the gene matches: 3. Germline CDR1 is SGHRS and CDR2 is YFSETQ.

The CDR3 coding sequence is TGTGCCAGCAGCCCCGCAGCGGGGGATGCAGATACGCAGTATTTT. Translating gives CASSPAAGDADTQYF. This chain links TRBV14 with TRBJ2-3; the match to TRBD2 covers 8 bases. With 4 bases clipped from V and 4 bases from J, the junction kept 7 bases outside the gene matches. The CDR3 has 15 residues. The germline V gene encodes CDR1 SGHDN and CDR2 FVKESK.

This clone has a single count. V gene TRBV30 combines with J gene TRBJ1-2, with D possibly matching TRBD1 (5 bases). The length of the CDR3 is 14 residues. Trimming cost V 3 bases and J 8 bases, with 19 bases left between them. Per germline, CDR1 GTSNPN and CDR2 SVGIG (reference sequence). CDR3 nucleotides: TGTGCCTGGAGAATGGGACGGGGACTGATAGGCTACACCTTC. Protein product: CAWRMGRGLIGYTF.

This chain connects TRBV2 to TRBJ2-3; no clear D gene. In germline, CDR1 is SNHLY, CDR2 FYNNEI. The V end lost 2 bases, the J end lost 6 bases, and 30 bases lay between the germline ends. The length of the CDR3 is 20 residues. DNA for the CDR3: TGTGCCAGCAGTGAACTATTATTCCCGTATGGAGTCGTGACGCCGGATACGCAGTATTTT. Its translation is CASSELLFPYGVVTPDTQYF.

V and J are TRBV4-2 and TRBJ1-2; 10 bases match TRBD1. The CDR3 runs 17 residues. Germline lookup yields CDR1 LGHNA and CDR2 YNFKEQ. J was trimmed by 2 bases and V by 0 bases; bases with no gene match: 6. The CDR3, as DNA: TGTGCCAGCAGCCAAGATTTTCGGGACAGGGGAAACTATGGCTACACCTTC. As protein: CASSQDFRDRGNYGYTF.

The chain employs TRBV2 and TRBJ2-1, with a tentative D call TRBD2 (5 bases). This CDR3 is 15 amino acids long. Germline V gene sequence: CDR1 SNHLY, CDR2 FYNNEI. V was trimmed by 7 bases and J by 0 bases, leaving 13 bases between them. Written as DNA, the CDR3 is TGTGCCAGCACTCCTAGCCACAGCTCCTACAATGAGCAGTTCTTC. This encodes CASTPSHSSYNEQFF.